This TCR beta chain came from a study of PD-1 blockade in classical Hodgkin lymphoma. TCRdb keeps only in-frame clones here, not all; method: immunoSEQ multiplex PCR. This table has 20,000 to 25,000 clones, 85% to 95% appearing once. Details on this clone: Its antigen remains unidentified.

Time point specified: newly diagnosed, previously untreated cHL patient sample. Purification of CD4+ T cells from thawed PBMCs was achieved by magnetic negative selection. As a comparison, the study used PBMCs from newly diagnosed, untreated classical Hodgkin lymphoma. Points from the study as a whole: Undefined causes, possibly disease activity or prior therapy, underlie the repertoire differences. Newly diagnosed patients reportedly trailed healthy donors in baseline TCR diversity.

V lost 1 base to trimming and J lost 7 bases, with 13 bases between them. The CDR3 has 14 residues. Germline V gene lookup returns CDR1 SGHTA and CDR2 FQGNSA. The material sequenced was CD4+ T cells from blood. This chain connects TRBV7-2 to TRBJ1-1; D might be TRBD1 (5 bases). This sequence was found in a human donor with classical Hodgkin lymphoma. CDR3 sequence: CASSLGRARVEAFF. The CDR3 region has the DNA TGTGCCAGCAGCTTAGGTAGGGCCAGGGTTGAAGCTTTCTTT.